The TCR beta chain under discussion was sequenced for a study of blood T cell repertoires in COVID-19 (dated by TCRdb to between 2020 and 2021). With respect to the entire study: Collaborator samples came from the United States, Italy and Spain and covered acute and convalescent phases of COVID-19. A de-identified subject ID, COVID-19 status, age in years and sex were almost always included in the sample metadata. Samples came from the ongoing ImmuneRACE study (first 160 participants) plus 1,254 subjects from 6 global collaborators. The dataset comprised deeply sampled blood TCRbeta repertoires from subjects exposed to, actively infected with, or recovered from COVID-19. The repertoires were released in a freely available public database meant as a resource for research on the immune response to SARS-CoV-2. Where HLA class I and class II types were available, the types were taken from metadata supplied by the sample provider, not from assay-based typing. The material from the prospective study consisted of cDNA or gDNA derived from T cells, B-cell-depleted T cells, or PBMCs.

Inclusive of the bounding cysteine and phenylalanine, the CDR3 is 14 residues long. Kept here is only the CDR3 DNA, which spans 42 bases and is read in frame from base 1. As encoded in the germline V gene, CDR1 is SGHTA while CDR2 is FQGNSA. V is reduced by 4 bases and J by 7 bases, leaving a spacing of 14 bases between them. The immunoSEQ Assay, a bias-controlled multiplex PCR, was used to amplify TCRbeta CDR3 regions from genomic DNA. Under the source paper's analysis protocol: The number of nucleated cells in each sample was estimated from the amplification of reference gene primers within the assay. Sequence reads were collapsed and filtered to measure the absolute abundance of every unique TCRbeta CDR3 rearrangement. For each sample, productive Simpson clonality was calculated as the square root of Simpson's diversity index across productive rearrangements. In its TCRdb copy, this immuneACCESS table keeps in-frame sequences only and misses some clones. Where compared with another copy, unresolved V genes explain less than half of these, and the others have no known cause. From that table come the V and J calls and clone size; the DNA was used to work out D and trimming. This sample comprises a few hundred thousand clones, roughly 87% of them detected only once. Around 5.1% of the sample rests with the top ten.

Results and caveats for the whole study, not just this receptor: How much clinical and demographic metadata was included differed by source and by participant, and the metadata was provided uncurated.

Participants in the prospective study were aged roughly 18 to 95 years, lived in 20 to 30 United States geographic areas, and enrolled through a virtual design. In the prospective study, cohorts were assigned on the basis of participant-reported clinical history obtained from a screening survey and a study questionnaire. ImmuneRACE Cohort 3 recovered participants were defined by two consecutive negative NP/OP PCR tests, healthcare professional clearance, or symptom resolution. In the prospective study, whole blood, serum and a nasopharyngeal or oropharyngeal swab were collected from each participant by mobile phlebotomists. Over a roughly 2-month period, participants in the prospective study had the option of providing additional blood draws and questionnaires. Prospective study blood samples were shipped either frozen or at room temperature before DNA extraction. Details on this clone: The clone's antigen remains unknown. One base away there is no much larger clone; base qualities are not given.

The chain is made from TRBV7-2 and TRBJ2-1; matching of 6 bases hints at TRBD1 as the D gene. The sample comprised PBMCs or T cells enriched from blood (not recorded which). This sequence was found in a woman aged 45-60 years who had recovered from COVID-19. CDR3 loop: CASSSPQGSNEQFF. The nucleotide sequence is TGTGCCAGCAGCTCGCCCCAGGGGTCGAATGAGCAGTTCTTC. The variable domain in full, with residues beyond the CDR3 obtained from the reference TRBV7-2 and TRBJ2-1 genes, is GAGVSQSPSNKVTEKGKDVELRCDPISGHTALYWYRQSLGQGLEFLIYFQGNSAPDKSGLPSDRFSAERTGGSVSTLTIQRTQQEDSAVYLCASSSPQGSNEQFFGPGTRLTVL.